These 30 T cell receptor beta chains share one sample of origin, sequenced in a study of blood T cell repertoires in COVID-19 (TCRdb year 2020). Libraries came from the immunoSEQ multiplex PCR assay. TCRdb re-hosts the immuneACCESS table, in-frame sequences only. Its copies lack some clones; in the studies checked, an unresolved V gene accounts for under half of them, and the cause for the rest is not known. The sample includes fewer than 350,000 clones, with roughly nine tenths observed a single time. Of the sample, roughly 6.3% falls within the top ten clones. The material sequenced was PBMCs or T cells enriched from blood (not recorded which). The receptors come from a woman between 40 and 55 years old who had recovered from COVID-19.

The V and J genes are TRBV7-2 and TRBJ1-2, with TRBD1 identical over 10 bases. The V gene's germline CDR1 is SGHTA and CDR2 FQGNSA. Germline trimming cut 2 bases from V and 6 bases from J; bases unmatched to any gene: 3. The CDR3 runs 14 residues. For the CDR3, the DNA is TGTGCCAGCAGCTTACGAGGACAGGGGGATGGCTACACCTTC. It yields the protein CASSLRGQGDGYTF.

The chain is built from TRBV2 and TRBJ2-1, with TRBD2 as a possible D gene (6 bases). Deletions cut 2 bases from V and 0 bases from J, with 11 bases between. Per germline, CDR1 SNHLY and CDR2 FYNNEI. The CDR3 is 16 residues long. The CDR3 sequence is CASSEPSASSYNEQFF. CDR3 DNA: TGTGCCAGCAGTGAACCTAGCGCCAGCTCCTACAATGAGCAGTTCTTC. Full variable domain (rest looked up from reference TRBV2 and TRBJ2-1): EPEVTQTPSHQVTQMGQEVILRCVPISNHLYFYWYRQILGQKVEFLVSFYNNEISEKSEIFDDQFSVERPDGSNFTLKIRSTKLEDSAMYFCASSEPSASSYNEQFFGPGTRLTVL.

The genes are TRBV28 and TRBJ1-5; 10 positions match TRBD1. Germline V CDR1 and CDR2: MDHEN, SYDVKM. V lost 6 bases to trimming and J lost 4 bases; unmatched junction nucleotides: 6. The CDR3 is made up of 15 amino acids. The CDR3 DNA is TGTGCCAGCAGCACGACAGGGGGCCCTAATCAGCCCCAGCATTTT. It encodes CASSTTGGPNQPQHF.

This clone occurred once. The rearrangement links TRBV4-3 to TRBJ2-1; TRBD2 aligns across 9 bases. CDR1 is LGHNA, CDR2 YSLEER, per germline. This CDR3 is 16 amino acids long. With 0 bases clipped from V and 3 bases from J, the junction kept 3 bases outside the gene matches. The CDR3, as DNA: TGCGCCAGCAGCCAAGAGGCGACTAGCGGCTACAATGAGCAGTTCTTC. Translating it yields CASSQEATSGYNEQFF.

V usage is TRBV5-1 and J usage is TRBJ1-1; the D gene is possibly TRBD1 (5 bases). Deletions cut 3 bases from V and 5 bases from J, with 23 bases between. Germline V gives CDR1 SGHRS, CDR2 YFSETQ. CDR3 size: 17 residues. The DNA of the CDR3 is TGCGCCAGCAGCTCTACCCCGGGCCGGGGGGGTAAGACTGAAGCTTTCTTT. It specifies CASSSTPGRGGKTEAFF.

The CDR3 loop reads CASSPSSGNEQETQYF. CDR3 coding DNA: TGTGCCAGCTCGCCCTCTAGCGGGAATGAACAAGAGACCCAGTACTTC. The chain carries TRBV18 and TRBJ2-5; TRBD2 matches at 9 bases. V was pared by 6 bases and J by 2 bases, with 10 bases of the junction left unmatched. The CDR3 has 16 amino acids. Germline CDR1 reads KGHSH; CDR2 reads LQKENI.

The chain links TRBV21-1 to TRBJ2-7; whether TRBD2, the table's D call, matches the DNA was not checked. TRBV21-1 is given as a pseudogene. The CDR3 totals 19 residues. CDR3: CASSIKFSSRGREPYEQYF. CDR3 nucleotide sequence: TGTGCCAGCAGCATAAAATTCTCCTCACGAGGCCGTGAGCCCTACGAGCAGTACTTC.

This chain uses TRBV18 with TRBJ2-3; D may be TRBD1 (6 bases). Trimming left V 3 bases short and J 6 bases short, with 16 bases between. Germline CDR1 KGHSH, CDR2 LQKENI. The length of the CDR3 is 15 residues. The CDR3 sequence is CASSPRKAGADTQYF. The CDR3 DNA reads as TGTGCCAGCTCACCCCGAAAGGCAGGGGCGGATACGCAGTATTTT.

The chain is built from TRBV24-1 and TRBJ2-1, with 7 bases lining up with TRBD1. The length of the CDR3 is 17 residues. Per the germline V gene, CDR1 is KGHDR and CDR2 is SFDVKD. V gave up 2 bases and J gave up 0 bases; unmatched junction bases: 6. Here the CDR3 reads CATSDSPDRASYNEQFF. The CDR3 DNA sequence: TGTGCCACCAGTGATTCCCCCGACAGGGCCTCCTACAATGAGCAGTTCTTC.

About this clone itself: An end of the junction differs from the germline gene, which may be a read error. The V gene is TRBV7-7, the J gene TRBJ2-7, with D perhaps matching TRBD1 (6 bases). Germline V lookup: CDR1 SSHAT, CDR2 FNYEAQ (reference sequence). This CDR3 spans 13 amino acids. The CDR3 DNA sequence: TGTGCTAGCAGCCCAGGGGCCTCCTACGAGCAGTACTTC. Translation gives CASSPGASYEQYF.

The rearrangement links TRBV27 to TRBJ2-1; weak D call: TRBD1 (6 bases). The V gene's germline CDR1 is MNHEY and CDR2 SMNVEV (reference sequence). The CDR3 is made up of 15 amino acids. V was cut by 5 bases and J by 0 bases, with 11 bases left in between. The CDR3 nucleotides read TGTGCCAGCAGTCCGACAGGTCCCTCCTACAATGAGCAGTTCTTC. This encodes CASSPTGPSYNEQFF.

J is TRBJ2-7 and V is TRBV12-3 or TRBV12-4; TRBD2 matches 11 bases. The CDR3 consists of 13 residues. Losses at the gene ends were 4 bases for V and 5 bases for J; bases not matched to a gene: 1. The CDR3 sequence is CASSSLAGDEQYF. The CDR3 bases are TGTGCCAGCAGTTCACTAGCGGGAGACGAGCAGTACTTC.

The rearrangement links TRBV11-1 to TRBJ1-1; TRBD1 agrees at 8 bases. The CDR3 totals 12 residues. CDR1 SGHAT and CDR2 FQDESV come from the germline V gene (reference sequence). With V trimmed by 5 bases and J by 9 bases, 5 bases remained unmatched. CDR3 in DNA: TGTGCCAGCAGCCCGGACAGGGATCAAGCTTTCTTT. This translates into CASSPDRDQAFF. Variable domain in full (rest from reference TRBV11-1 and TRBJ1-1): EAEVAQSPRYKITEKSQAVAFWCDPISGHATLYWYRQILGQGPELLVQFQDESVVDDSQLPKDRFSAERLKGVDSTLKIQPAELGDSAMYLCASSPDRDQAFFGQGTRLTVV.

CDR3 coding DNA: TGCAGCGCGACAGGGAACACTGAAGCTTTCTTT. Protein sequence: CSATGNTEAFF. This chain connects TRBV29-1 to TRBJ1-1; D possibly corresponds to TRBD1 (6 bases). Trimming took off 7 bases at V and 1 base at J, with 7 bases between the two ends. Germline V gene lookup returns CDR1 SQVTM and CDR2 ANQGSEA. This CDR3 has 11 amino acids.

This chain connects TRBV7-9 to TRBJ2-1; 8 bases line up with TRBD1. Germline CDR1 is SEHNR and CDR2 is FQNEAQ (reference sequence). The junction had 10 bases not matched to a gene; V was cut back by 5 bases and J by 4 bases. This CDR3 has 16 amino acids. In nucleotides, the CDR3 is TGTGCCAGCAGCCTGGATGGACAGGGCCCTTACAATGAGCAGTTCTTC. As protein: CASSLDGQGPYNEQFF.

The chain recombines TRBV5-1 with TRBJ2-3; 11 nucleotides match TRBD2. The CDR3 is 16 residues long. Germline V lookup: CDR1 SGHRS, CDR2 YFSETQ. J gave up 1 base and V 4 bases, and 5 bases lay outside the gene matches. The CDR3 region has the DNA TGCGCCAGCAGCCTAGAGGGACTAGCGGGCACAGATACGCAGTATTTT. Residues: CASSLEGLAGTDTQYF.

This chain connects TRBV6-5 to TRBJ2-3; 8 positions match TRBD1. Germline V gene sequence: CDR1 MNHEY, CDR2 SVGAGI. The CDR3 runs to 15 residues. Unmatched junction bases numbered 7, after V lost 5 bases and J lost 3 bases. The CDR3 loop is CASSPGQGRTDTQYF. In DNA form, the CDR3 reads TGTGCCAGCAGTCCCGGACAGGGTCGGACAGATACGCAGTATTTT.

The V gene is TRBV5-1, the J gene TRBJ2-7; the D gene is possibly TRBD2 (5 bases). CDR1 and CDR2 (germline): SGHRS, YFSETQ. This CDR3 contains 16 residues. V lost 5 bases and J lost 5, with 23 bases in between. This CDR3 is CASSLVAGTVRDEQYF. The CDR3 DNA reads as TGCGCCAGCAGTTTAGTTGCGGGCACCGTTAGGGACGAGCAGTACTTC.

The chain recombines TRBV18 with TRBJ2-7, with TRBD2 identical over 8 bases. CDR3 length: 16 residues. The germline CDR1 and CDR2 sequences are KGHSH and LQKENI. J gave up 2 bases and V 0 bases, and 6 bases lay outside the gene matches. Written as DNA, the CDR3 is TGTGCCAGCTCACCACCGAGGCTTAGCGGGGCCTACGAGCAGTACTTC. This codes for CASSPPRLSGAYEQYF. Together with reference TRBV18 and TRBJ2-7, the CDR3 gives the full variable domain: NAGVMQNPRHLVRRRGQEARLRCSPMKGHSHVYWYRQLPEEGLKFMVYLQKENIIDESGMPKERFSAEFPKEGPSILRIQQVVRGDSAAYFCASSPPRLSGAYEQYFGPGTRLTVT.

This clone has a single count. The rearrangement links TRBV7-9 to TRBJ1-3, with D possibly TRBD1 on 6 matching bases. There are 15 residues in the CDR3. Deletions cut 3 bases from V and 3 bases from J, with 12 bases between. Germline CDR1 SEHNR, CDR2 FQNEAQ (reference sequence). The CDR3 DNA reads as TGTGCCAGCAGCTTCGGGGGGGCGCGTGGAAACACCATATATTTT. Its protein product is CASSFGGARGNTIYF.

There are many counts of this clone. The chain carries TRBV7-2 and TRBJ2-7; 13 bases align to TRBD2. J gave up 7 bases and V 4 bases, and 10 bases lay outside the gene matches. Germline V gene data show CDR1 as SGHTA and CDR2 as FQGNSA. The CDR3 is 16 residues long. CDR3: CASSYSGLAGLREQYF. CDR3 bases: TGTGCCAGCAGCTACTCGGGACTAGCGGGGTTACGGGAGCAGTACTTC.

In DNA, the CDR3 is TGTGCCAGCAGTTCCTCGGAGGGACGTGGCTACACCTTC. Its translation: CASSSSEGRGYTF. The chain couples TRBV6-6 to TRBJ1-2, with D possibly TRBD1 on 5 matching bases. Trimming took off 4 bases at V and 7 bases at J, with 13 bases between the two ends. Germline lookup yields CDR1 MNHNY and CDR2 SVGAGI (reference sequence). The CDR3 runs 13 residues.

This rearrangement joins TRBV28 to TRBJ2-1; 9 bases are a match to TRBD1. Germline V lookup: CDR1 MDHEN, CDR2 SYDVKM. Trimming cost V 6 bases and J 7 bases; bases outside gene matches: 13. The CDR3 totals 16 residues. CDR3 DNA: TGTGCCAGCAGCCGGCCCGCGGGACAGGGAGTTAATGAGCAGTTCTTC. As protein: CASSRPAGQGVNEQFF.

The chain links TRBV28 to TRBJ2-5, with TRBD2 matching over 7 bases. This CDR3 is built from 16 residues. The germline CDR1 and CDR2 sequences are MDHEN and SYDVKM. The J segment lost 5 bases and the V segment lost 2 bases, leaving 11 bases of the junction unmatched. The DNA for the CDR3 is TGTGCCAGCAGTTTAGGAAGGGGTCTAGCGGATGAGACCCAGTACTTC. Translating gives CASSLGRGLADETQYF.

This clone was counted once. This chain uses TRBV2 with TRBJ1-2, with 7 bases matching TRBD1. This CDR3 has 15 residues. V lost 5 bases, J lost 7 bases, and 13 bases stayed unmatched. Per germline, CDR1 SNHLY and CDR2 FYNNEI. DNA for the CDR3: TGTGCCAGCAGTCAGACGACAGGGATCGTGAGTGGCTACACCTTC. The encoded protein is CASSQTTGIVSGYTF.

With respect to this clone: The identical CDR3 is also encoded by other nucleotide sequences in the sample. The chain recombines TRBV7-2 with TRBJ2-5; 7 bases match TRBD2. CDR1 is SGHTA, CDR2 FQGNSA, per germline. The V segment lost 1 base and the J segment 5 bases; nucleotides outside the gene matches: 1. This CDR3 spans 13 amino acids. The CDR3 DNA sequence: TGTGCCAGCAGCTTAGGGCGGGGGGAGACCCAGTACTTC. Translated: CASSLGRGETQYF.

The rearrangement links TRBV7-9 to TRBJ1-1; no clear D. This CDR3 contains 12 residues. CDR1 SEHNR and CDR2 FQNEAQ come from the germline V gene (reference sequence). V was shortened by 1 base and J by 7 bases, with 7 bases between the two germline ends. For the CDR3, the DNA is TGTGCCAGCAGCTTAGACGGAGTTGAAGCTTTCTTT. Translating it yields CASSLDGVEAFF. The variable domain in full, completed from reference TRBV7-9 and TRBJ1-1, reads DTGVSQNPRHKITKRGQNVTFRCDPISEHNRLYWYRQTLGQGPEFLTYFQNEAQLEKSRLLSDRFSAERPKGSFSTLEIQRTEQGDSAMYLCASSLDGVEAFFGQGTRLTVV.

CDR3 in DNA: TGTGCCAGTAGCTCCCCGGGGGGGCGACCTGAAGCTTTCTTT. Translated: CASSSPGGRPEAFF. The rearrangement joins TRBV19 to TRBJ1-1, with D perhaps TRBD1 (6 bases). This CDR3 has 14 residues. The germline CDR1 and CDR2 sequences are LNHDA and SQIVND (reference sequence). V dropped 6 bases and J dropped 6 bases, with 17 bases sitting between them.

The rearrangement joins TRBV28 to TRBJ1-2; D is unresolved. The ends were cut back, 2 bases at V and 5 bases at J, with 15 bases in the middle. CDR3 size: 15 residues. Germline V CDR1 and CDR2: MDHEN, SYDVKM. CDR3 amino acids: CASSLRSGSRYGYTF. CDR3 DNA: TGTGCCAGCAGTTTACGGTCAGGCTCGCGATATGGCTACACCTTC.

This chain uses TRBV7-2 with TRBJ1-3; D not certain. The V end was cut by 1 base, the J end by 1 base, with 20 bases between. Looked up from germline, CDR1 is SGHTA and CDR2 is FQGNSA. The CDR3 has 19 amino acids. The CDR3 here is CASSLVTTTRMKSGNTIYF. CDR3 nucleotide sequence: TGTGCCAGCAGCTTAGTAACAACAACCCGAATGAAATCTGGAAACACCATATATTTT.